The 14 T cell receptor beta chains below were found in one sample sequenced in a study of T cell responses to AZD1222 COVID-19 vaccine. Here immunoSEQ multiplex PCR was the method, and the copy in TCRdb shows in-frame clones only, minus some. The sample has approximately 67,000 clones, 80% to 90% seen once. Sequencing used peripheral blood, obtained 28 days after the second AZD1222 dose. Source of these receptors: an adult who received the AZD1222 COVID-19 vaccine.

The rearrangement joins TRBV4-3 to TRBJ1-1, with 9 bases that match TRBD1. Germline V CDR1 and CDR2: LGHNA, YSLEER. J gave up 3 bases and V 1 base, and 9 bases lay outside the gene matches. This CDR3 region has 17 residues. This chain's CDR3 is CASSQGPPWDRDTEAFF. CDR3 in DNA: TGCGCCAGCAGCCAAGGTCCCCCCTGGGACAGGGACACTGAAGCTTTCTTT.

CDR3 coding DNA: TGTGCCAGCAGCTTGACAACAGGGGGCCTGGCAACTAATGAAAAACTGTTTTTT. It encodes CASSLTTGGLATNEKLFF. The chain links TRBV5-6 to TRBJ1-4; 9 positions agree with TRBD1. The CDR3 is made up of 18 amino acids. In germline, CDR1 is SGHDT, CDR2 YYEEEE. J was trimmed by 0 bases and V by 1 base; bases with no gene match: 7.

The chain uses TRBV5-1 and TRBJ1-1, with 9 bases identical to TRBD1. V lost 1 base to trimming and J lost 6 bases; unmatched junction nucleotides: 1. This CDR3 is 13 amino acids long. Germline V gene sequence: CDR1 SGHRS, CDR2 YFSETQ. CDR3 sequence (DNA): TGCGCCAGCAGCTTGACAGGGGGCCCTGAAGCTTTCTTT. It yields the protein CASSLTGGPEAFF.

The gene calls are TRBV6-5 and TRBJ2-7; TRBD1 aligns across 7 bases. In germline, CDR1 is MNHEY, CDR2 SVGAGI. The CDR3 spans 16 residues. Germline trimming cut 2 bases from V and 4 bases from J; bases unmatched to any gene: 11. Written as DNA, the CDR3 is TGTGCCAGCAGTTACAGCGCCAGGGGGTCAATTTACGAGCAGTACTTC. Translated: CASSYSARGSIYEQYF.

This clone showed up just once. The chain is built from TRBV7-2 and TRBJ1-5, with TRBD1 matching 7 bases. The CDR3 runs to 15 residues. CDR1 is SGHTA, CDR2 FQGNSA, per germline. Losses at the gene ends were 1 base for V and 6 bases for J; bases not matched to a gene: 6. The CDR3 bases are TGTGCCAGCAGCTTAGGTTCTGGGACAGCTCAGCCCCAGCATTTT. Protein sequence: CASSLGSGTAQPQHF. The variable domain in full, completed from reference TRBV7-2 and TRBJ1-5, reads GAGVSQSPSNKVTEKGKDVELRCDPISGHTALYWYRQSLGQGLEFLIYFQGNSAPDKSGLPSDRFSAERTGGSVSTLTIQRTQQEDSAVYLCASSLGSGTAQPQHFGDGTRLSIL.

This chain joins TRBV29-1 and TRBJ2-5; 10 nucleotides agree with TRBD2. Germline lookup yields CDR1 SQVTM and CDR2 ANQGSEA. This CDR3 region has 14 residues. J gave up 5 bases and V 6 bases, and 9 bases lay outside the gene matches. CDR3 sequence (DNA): TGCAGCGTCCCCGTAGCGGGGGGCAGTGAGACCCAGTACTTC. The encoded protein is CSVPVAGGSETQYF.

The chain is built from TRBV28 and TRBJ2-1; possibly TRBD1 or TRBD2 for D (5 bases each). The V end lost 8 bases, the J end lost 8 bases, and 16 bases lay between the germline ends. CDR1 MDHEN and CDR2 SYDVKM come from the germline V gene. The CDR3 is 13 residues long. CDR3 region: CASLGRISDEQFF. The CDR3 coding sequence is TGTGCCAGCCTGGGACGGATTAGTGATGAGCAGTTCTTC. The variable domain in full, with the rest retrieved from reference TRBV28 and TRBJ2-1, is DVKVTQSSRYLVKRTGEKVFLECVQDMDHENMFWYRQDPGLGLRLIYFSYDVKMKEKGDIPEGYSVSREKKERFSLILESASTNQTSMYLCASLGRISDEQFFGPGTRLTVL.

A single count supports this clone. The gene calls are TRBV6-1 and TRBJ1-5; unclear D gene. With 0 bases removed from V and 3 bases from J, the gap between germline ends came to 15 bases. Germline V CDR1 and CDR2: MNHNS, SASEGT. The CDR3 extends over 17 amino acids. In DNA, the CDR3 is TGTGCCAGCAGTGAAGCGTGGTCGAGGATAGTCAATCAGCCCCAGCATTTT. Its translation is CASSEAWSRIVNQPQHF.

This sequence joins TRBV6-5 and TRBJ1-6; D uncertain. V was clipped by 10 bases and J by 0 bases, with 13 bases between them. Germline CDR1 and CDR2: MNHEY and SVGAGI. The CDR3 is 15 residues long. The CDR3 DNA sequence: TGTGCCACCTCAGCCTTCAGCTCCTATAATTCACCCCTCCACTTT. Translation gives CATSAFSSYNSPLHF.

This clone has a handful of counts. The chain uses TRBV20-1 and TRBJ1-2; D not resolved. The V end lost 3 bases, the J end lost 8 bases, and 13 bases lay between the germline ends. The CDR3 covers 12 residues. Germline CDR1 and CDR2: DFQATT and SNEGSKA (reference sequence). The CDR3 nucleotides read TGCAGTGCTAGTCCCGGTGGGGTCGGCTACACCTTC. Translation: CSASPGGVGYTF.

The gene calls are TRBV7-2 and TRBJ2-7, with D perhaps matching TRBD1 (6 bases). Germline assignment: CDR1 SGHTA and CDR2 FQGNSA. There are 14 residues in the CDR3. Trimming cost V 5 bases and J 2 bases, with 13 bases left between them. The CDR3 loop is CASSARTVAYEQYF. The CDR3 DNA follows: TGTGCCAGCAGCGCTCGGACAGTCGCCTACGAGCAGTACTTC.

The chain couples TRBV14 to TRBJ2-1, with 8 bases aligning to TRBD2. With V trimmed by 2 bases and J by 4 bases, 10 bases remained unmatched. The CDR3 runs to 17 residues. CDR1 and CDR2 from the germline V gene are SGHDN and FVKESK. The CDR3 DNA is TGTGCCAGCAGCCAAAGGCGGGGGGCCCGAAATTACAATGAGCAGTTCTTC. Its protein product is CASSQRRGARNYNEQFF.

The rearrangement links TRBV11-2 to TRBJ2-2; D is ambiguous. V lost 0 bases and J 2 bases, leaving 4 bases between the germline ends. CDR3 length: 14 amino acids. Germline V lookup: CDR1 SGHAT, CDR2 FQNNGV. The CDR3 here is CASSLDSNTGELFF. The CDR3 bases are TGTGCCAGCAGCTTAGACAGTAACACCGGGGAGCTGTTTTTT.

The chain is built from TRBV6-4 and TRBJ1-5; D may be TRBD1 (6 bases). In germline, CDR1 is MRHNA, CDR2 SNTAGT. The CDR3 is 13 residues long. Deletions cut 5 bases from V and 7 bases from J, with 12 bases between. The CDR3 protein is CASSLIQGQPQHF. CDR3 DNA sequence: TGTGCCAGCAGTCTCATACAGGGACAGCCCCAGCATTTT.